These T cell receptor beta chains were read from a single sample in a study of T cell responses to AZD1222 COVID-19 vaccine. Generated by immunoSEQ multiplex PCR, the TCRdb table keeps only in-frame clones and is missing some. The sample lists roughly 100,000 clones; around 90% were seen once. Sample: peripheral blood, taken on day 0 of AZD1222 vaccination. These receptors were collected from an adult in good health. Each CDR3 is given with its conserved first and last residue. The order of the fields is D gene, J gene, clone size, V gene, CDR3 protein, CDR3 DNA. D genes are given only for firm matches. Where a row states a size, it is once, few, many or the class of an expanded clone; other rows omit it.

NA TRBJ1-3 NA TRBV7-2 CASSFSRDSGNTIYF TGTGCCAGCAGCTTTTCGAGGGACTCTGGAAACACCATATATTTT
NA TRBJ1-6 NA TRBV5-1 CASSLTGWSPLHF TGCGCCAGCAGCTTAACAGGTTGGTCACCCCTCCACTTT
NA TRBJ2-7 NA TRBV16 CASSQHPRVEQYF TGTGCCAGCAGCCAACACCCGCGCGTGGAGCAGTACTTC
TRBD1 TRBJ1-1 NA TRBV29-1 CSGGQGQNTEAFF TGCAGCGGAGGACAGGGGCAGAACACTGAAGCTTTCTTT
NA TRBJ1-1 few TRBV5-1 CASTPPNGATEAFF TGCGCCAGCACCCCACCGAACGGGGCCACTGAAGCTTTCTTT
NA TRBJ1-2 once TRBV13 CASSTQTAASGGYTF TGTGCCAGCAGCACACAGACAGCTGCTTCGGGAGGCTACACCTTC
NA TRBJ1-4 NA TRBV29-1 CSVVLVGEKLFF TGCAGCGTTGTGCTGGTGGGGGAAAAACTGTTTTTT
NA TRBJ2-5 once TRBV10-3 CAISSSGGRETQYF TGTGCCATCAGTTCCAGTGGGGGCCGCGAGACCCAGTACTTC
NA TRBJ2-7 NA TRBV18 CASSPQQGEVAYEQYF TGTGCCAGCTCACCACAGCAGGGGGAGGTGGCCTACGAGCAGTACTTC
NA TRBJ2-7 NA TRBV29-1 CSVEDPEGGGAYEQYF TGCAGCGTTGAAGACCCTGAGGGGGGAGGCGCCTACGAGCAGTACTTC
TRBD2 TRBJ2-5 NA TRBV4-1 CASSQGRGGSGQETQYF TGCGCCAGCAGCCAAGGCCGCGGGGGAAGCGGTCAAGAGACCCAGTACTTC
NA TRBJ1-1 NA TRBV2 CASSVGSEAFF TGTGCCAGCAGTGTCGGCTCTGAAGCTTTCTTT
TRBD1 TRBJ1-5 once TRBV10-3 CAISENTGGGNQPQHF TGTGCCATCAGTGAGAATACAGGGGGAGGCAATCAGCCCCAGCATTTT
NA TRBJ2-7 NA TRBV6-2/TRBV6-3 CASSWASDYEQYF TGTGCCAGCAGCTGGGCCTCTGACTACGAGCAGTACTTC
TRBD2 TRBJ2-3 NA TRBV7-2 CASSLVSAGGSTDTQYF TGTGCCAGCAGCTTAGTGTCAGCGGGGGGAAGCACAGATACGCAGTATTTT
TRBD2 TRBJ2-3 NA TRBV5-1 CASSLTSRTSGGSTDTQYF TGCGCCAGCAGCCTCACCTCCAGGACTAGCGGGGGGTCCACAGATACGCAGTATTTT
NA TRBJ1-2 NA TRBV30 CAWRGPDNYGYTF TGTGCCTGGAGGGGACCTGATAACTATGGCTACACCTTC
NA TRBJ1-2 NA TRBV3-1/TRBV3-2 CASSLGRVSYGYTF TGTGCCAGCAGCCTGGGGAGGGTTAGCTATGGCTACACCTTC
TRBD2 TRBJ2-3 NA TRBV20-1 CSASTSGDTDTQYF TGCAGTGCTAGTACTAGCGGGGACACAGATACGCAGTATTTT
NA TRBJ2-7 once TRBV10-3 CAISGGDYEQYF TGTGCCATCAGTGGAGGGGACTACGAGCAGTACTTC
TRBD2 TRBJ2-3 NA TRBV4-1 CASSQPRTSGGPTDTQYF TGCGCCAGCAGCCAACCACGGACTAGCGGGGGGCCCACAGATACGCAGTATTTT
NA TRBJ1-2 NA TRBV7-9 CASSFPAFVLNYGYTF TGTGCCAGCAGCTTTCCCGCTTTTGTGCTAAACTATGGCTACACCTTC
NA TRBJ2-4 NA TRBV3-1/TRBV3-2 CASSQVAAKNIQYF TGTGCCAGCAGCCAAGTCGCTGCCAAAAACATTCAGTACTTC
NA TRBJ1-4 NA TRBV7-7 CASSRDTNEKLFF TGTGCTAGCAGCAGGGACACTAATGAAAAACTGTTTTTT
NA TRBJ1-5 NA TRBV7-2 CASSPYSNQPQHF TGTGCCAGCAGCCCGTATAGCAATCAGCCCCAGCATTTT
NA TRBJ1-2 NA TRBV4-1 CASSQPNSRYGYTF TGCGCCAGCAGCCAACCGAACAGCCGCTATGGCTACACCTTC
NA TRBJ1-2 NA TRBV19 CASSVGQGLNYGYTF TGTGCCAGTAGTGTCGGGCAGGGCCTTAACTATGGCTACACCTTC
NA TRBJ1-1 NA TRBV2 CASSEATENTEAFF TGTGCCAGCAGTGAAGCAACAGAGAACACTGAAGCTTTCTTT
TRBD2 TRBJ2-3 NA TRBV6-4 CASTERGGSTDTQYF TGTGCCAGCACCGAGCGGGGGGGAAGCACAGATACGCAGTATTTT
NA TRBJ2-5 NA TRBV30 CAWSDVGAETQYF TGTGCCTGGAGTGACGTGGGAGCGGAGACCCAGTACTTC
NA TRBJ1-3 NA TRBV19 CASSIVTRGMENTIYF TGTGCCAGTAGTATAGTCACCCGAGGAATGGAGAACACCATATATTTT
TRBD2 TRBJ2-1 NA TRBV4-2 CASSQDSMGGYNEQFF TGTGCCAGCAGCCAAGATAGCATGGGGGGGTACAATGAGCAGTTCTTC
NA TRBJ2-1 NA TRBV18 CASSPPLSRYNEQFF TGTGCCAGCTCACCACCTCTGAGTCGATACAATGAGCAGTTCTTC
TRBD2 TRBJ2-7 once TRBV30 CAWSVSGTSGVEQYF TGTGCCTGGAGTGTATCCGGGACTAGCGGGGTTGAGCAGTACTTC
NA TRBJ1-2 NA TRBV6-5 CASSPGGWYGYTF TGTGCCAGCAGCCCGGGGGGGTGGTATGGCTACACCTTC
NA TRBJ1-1 once TRBV28 CASSLFAVTEAFF TGTGCCAGCAGTTTATTTGCGGTCACTGAAGCTTTCTTT
NA TRBJ1-2 NA TRBV24-1 CATRTGGSGYTF TGTGCCACCAGAACTGGGGGTAGTGGCTACACCTTC
NA TRBJ1-1 NA TRBV9 CASSVGGTTEAFF TGTGCCAGCAGCGTAGGGGGGACCACTGAAGCTTTCTTT
TRBD1 TRBJ1-2 NA TRBV6-2/TRBV6-3 CASSYPTGWFTF TGTGCCAGCAGTTACCCGACAGGGTGGTTTACCTTC
TRBD1 TRBJ2-6 NA TRBV5-5 CASSYLGGAGANVLTF TGTGCCAGCAGCTATCTAGGGGGCGCTGGGGCCAACGTCCTGACTTTC
TRBD1 TRBJ1-5 NA TRBV9 CASSAGTGSNQPQHF TGTGCCAGCAGCGCCGGGACAGGGAGCAATCAGCCCCAGCATTTT
NA TRBJ2-7 NA TRBV10-1 CASSESPGYEQYF TGCGCCAGCAGTGAGTCCCCGGGGTACGAGCAGTACTTC
NA TRBJ2-7 NA TRBV6-6 CASSQNTGSYEQYF TGTGCCAGCAGTCAGAATACAGGGTCCTACGAGCAGTACTTC
NA TRBJ1-1 NA TRBV9 CASSVDGSGQEAFF TGTGCCAGCAGCGTAGATGGGTCCGGTCAGGAAGCTTTCTTT
NA TRBJ2-5 NA TRBV21-1 CASSPSAETQYF TGTGCCAGCAGCCCCTCGGCAGAGACCCAGTACTTC
TRBD2 TRBJ2-2 NA TRBV5-1 CASSTGLGGTGELFF TGCGCCAGCAGCACGGGACTAGGGGGGACCGGGGAGCTGTTTTTT
TRBD1 TRBJ1-1 NA TRBV7-6 CASSRDRGLNEAFF TGTGCCAGCAGCCGGGACAGGGGGCTTAATGAAGCTTTCTTT
NA TRBJ1-1 NA TRBV5-4 CASSSRTEAFF TGTGCCAGCTCGAGCCGCACTGAAGCTTTCTTT
NA TRBJ1-1 NA TRBV6-5 CASSYGVLNTEAFF TGTGCCAGCAGTTACGGCGTACTGAACACTGAAGCTTTCTTT
NA TRBJ2-2 NA TRBV9 CASSPGLNTGELFF TGTGCCAGCTCACCAGGTCTGAACACCGGGGAGCTGTTTTTT
NA TRBJ1-1 few TRBV19 CAGGRGLGTEAFF TGTGCCGGAGGCAGGGGACTAGGGACTGAAGCTTTCTTT
TRBD1 TRBJ1-2 NA TRBV6-1 CASSEGPDRVYGYTF TGTGCCAGCAGTGAAGGGCCGGACAGGGTCTATGGCTACACCTTC
TRBD2 TRBJ2-1 NA TRBV11-3 CASSLEAGDEQFF TGTGCCAGCAGCCTAGAGGCGGGAGATGAGCAGTTCTTC